The source of this T cell receptor (beta chain) is a study of blood T cell repertoires in COVID-19 (dated by TCRdb to 2019 to 2021). Background for the entire study: Samples from collaborators originated in the United States, Italy and Spain and spanned both the acute and convalescent phases of COVID-19. The prospective study material was composed of cDNA or gDNA derived from T cells, B-cell-depleted T cells, or PBMCs. The dataset comprised deeply sampled blood TCRbeta repertoires from subjects exposed to, actively infected with, or recovered from COVID-19. A freely available public database, intended as a resource for researchers studying the immune response to SARS-CoV-2, is where the repertoires were released. The samples were drawn from two sources: the first 160 participants of the ongoing ImmuneRACE study, and 1,000 to 1,500 subjects contributed by 6 global collaborators. Nearly every sample came with metadata listing a de-identified subject ID, COVID-19 status, age in years and sex. Where available, HLA class I and class II types were taken from metadata supplied by the sample provider and were not determined by assay-based typing.

The germline V gene yields SGHTA for CDR1 and FQGNSA for CDR2. Germline trimming: 3 bases from V, 5 bases from J; junction bases outside gene matches: 2. From the cysteine through the phenylalanine, the CDR3 covers 13 amino acids. Only the CDR3 part of the read is kept: 39 bases, read in frame from the first base. As concerns this clone: It lacks a known antigen. One base away there is no much larger clone; base qualities are not given.

Summary of the overall study and its limitations: How much clinical and demographic metadata was included differed by source and by participant, and the metadata was provided uncurated.

The immunoSEQ Assay, a bias-controlled multiplex PCR, was used to amplify TCRbeta CDR3 regions from genomic DNA. Regarding the original processing steps: The number of nucleated cells in each sample was estimated from the amplification of reference gene primers within the assay. To quantify the absolute abundance of each unique TCRbeta CDR3 rearrangement, sequence reads were collapsed and filtered. For each sample, productive Simpson clonality was calculated as the square root of Simpson's diversity index over productive rearrangements. In TCRdb, the immuneACCESS table is reduced to in-frame sequences with V and J assigned. These tables do not hold every clone; where another copy was compared, an unresolved V gene accounts for under half, and the others remain unexplained. V and J calls and clone size are copied from that table; D and trimming were computed from the DNA. This sample comprises 150,000 to 200,000 clones, more than 75% of them detected only once. The ten largest clonotypes hold around 16% of the sample.

Participants in the prospective study were aged 18 to 89 years, lived in approximately 26 United States geographic areas, and enrolled through a virtual design. To assign participants to cohorts, the prospective study relied on clinical history that participants themselves reported in a screening survey and a study questionnaire. ImmuneRACE Cohort 3 recovered participants were defined by two consecutive negative NP/OP PCR tests, healthcare professional clearance, or symptom resolution. In the prospective study, whole blood, serum and a nasopharyngeal or oropharyngeal swab were collected from each participant by mobile phlebotomists. Participants in the prospective study had the option to provide additional blood draws and questionnaires over an approximately 2-month period. Prospective study blood samples were shipped either frozen or at room temperature before DNA extraction.

The sequenced sample was PBMCs or T cells enriched from blood (not recorded which). Recombination linked TRBV7-2 to TRBJ2-5; TRBD2 lines up with 8 middle nucleotides. This TCR was recovered from a woman in her fifties or sixties who had recovered from COVID-19. This receptor has the CDR3 CASSFKRGETQYF. The DNA sequence follows: TGTGCCAGCAGCTTTAAGCGGGGGGAGACCCAGTACTTC.